The rows below give T cell receptor beta chains drawn from one sample of a study of CD8 T cells in ankylosing spondylitis. TCRdb re-analysed the 5' RACE reads in MiXCR, keeping a single row per CDR3 protein. The table lists 250,000 to 400,000 distinct CDR3 sequences, around 10% of them singletons. The source material was blood, either unsorted or a sorted T cell fraction (not recorded which). Receptors originate from a female donor with ankylosing spondylitis or in good health (not recorded which). The CDR3 runs from the conserved cysteine through the conserved F or W. D genes are given only for firm matches. Clone size is given for some rows only: seen once, a few or many times, or a class if the clone is expanded.

abundance	d_gene	v_gene	j_gene	CDR3nt	CDR3aa
.	.	TRBV9	TRBJ2-7	TGTGCCAGCAGCGTAGATCTCGAGGTGTACGAGCAGTACTTC	CASSVDLEVYEQYF
many	.	TRBV20-1	TRBJ1-1	TGCAGTGCTGTGCCCCTACCCCAGGGCGCGGATGAAGCTTTCTTT	CSAVPLPQGADEAFF
few	.	TRBV19	TRBJ2-1	TGTGCCAGTTCCGGGAGACAGGTGTACAATGAGCAGTTCTTC	CASSGRQVYNEQFF
.	.	TRBV20-1	TRBJ1-1	TGCAGTGCTACAAGACCAGGGAAAGTCGGCACTGAAGCTTTCTTT	CSATRPGKVGTEAFF
.	.	TRBV7-9	TRBJ1-1	TGTGCCAGCAGCTTACCAGGCGGCTCTGAAGCTTTCTTT	CASSLPGGSEAFF
.	.	TRBV15	TRBJ2-3	TGTGCCACCAGCAGAGAGCCAGGGCCAGATACGCAGTATTTT	CATSREPGPDTQYF
.	TRBD1	TRBV27	TRBJ1-6	TGTGCCAGCAGCCAAACAGGGGATAATTCACCCCTCCACTTT	CASSQTGDNSPLHF
many	.	TRBV12-3/TRBV12-4	TRBJ2-1	TGTGCCAGCAGTTTACGTCAGATCGATGAGCAGTTCTTC	CASSLRQIDEQFF
.	.	TRBV5-1	TRBJ2-1	TGCGCCAGCAGCTTGGCCAGTGACTACAATGAGCAGTTCTTC	CASSLASDYNEQFF
many	.	TRBV29-1	TRBJ2-5	TGCAGCGGTGGCCGAGCCCAAGAGACCCAGTACTTC	CSGGRAQETQYF
many	.	TRBV12-3/TRBV12-4	TRBJ1-5	TGTGCCAGCAGTGGAGACAGGACCAATCAGCCCCAGCATTTT	CASSGDRTNQPQHF
many	.	TRBV7-2	TRBJ1-5	TGTGCCAGCAGCTTAGCTGGGGGAATCGGTCAGCCCCAGCATTTT	CASSLAGGIGQPQHF
many	.	TRBV10-1	TRBJ2-1	TGCGCCAGCAGTGACTCTCCCGGGACCCAGCAGTTCTTC	CASSDSPGTQQFF
few	TRBD2	TRBV20-1	TRBJ2-3	TGCAGTGCTAATAGCGGGGGGGGGATACCGCTAAGCACAGATACGCAGTATTTT	CSANSGGGIPLSTDTQYF
many	.	TRBV7-2	TRBJ2-1	TGTGCCAGCAGTCTTTCAGGAAACAATGAGCAGTTCTTC	CASSLSGNNEQFF
.	.	TRBV6-2/TRBV6-3	TRBJ2-1	TGTGCCAGCAGCCCCAATAGCCATGAGCAGTTCTTC	CASSPNSHEQFF
few	.	TRBV20-1	TRBJ2-7	TGCAGTGCTAGTCTTGGCGAGGAATACGAGCAGTACTTC	CSASLGEEYEQYF
few	.	TRBV20-1	TRBJ2-7	TGCAGTGCTAGATGGCGGAGGGTCGGCTCCTACGAGCAGTACTTC	CSARWRRVGSYEQYF
few	.	TRBV19	TRBJ1-1	TGTGCCGTGACGGACGGGAAAAACACTGAAGCTTTCTTT	CAVTDGKNTEAFF
many	TRBD1	TRBV20-1	TRBJ2-7	TGCAGTGCTTCCGGGACAGGGGCCCTCTACGAGCAGTACTTC	CSASGTGALYEQYF
many	TRBD2	TRBV10-3	TRBJ2-5	TGTGCCATCAGTGAGTTCTCTAGCGGGACAAAAGAGACCCAGTACTTC	CAISEFSSGTKETQYF
few	.	TRBV27	TRBJ2-7	TGTGCCAGCAGCCCATATGGGACGCAAAACTACGAGCAGTACTTC	CASSPYGTQNYEQYF
many	.	TRBV28	TRBJ1-2	TGTGCCAGCAGTTTTCGCCCGACAGGCTATGGCTACACCTTC	CASSFRPTGYGYTF
many	TRBD1	TRBV7-8	TRBJ2-7	TGTGCCAGCAGCTCCCGGGACAGCGCCTACGAGCAGTACTTC	CASSSRDSAYEQYF
few	.	TRBV28	TRBJ2-5	TGTGCCAGCCATCCCACAGGAGCGCTGCGCGAGACCCAGTACTTC	CASHPTGALRETQYF
many	.	TRBV18	TRBJ2-1	TGTGCCAGCTTCCACTTCATGACTTCCCCCTACAATGAGCAGTTCTTC	CASFHFMTSPYNEQFF
.	.	TRBV29-1	TRBJ2-7	TGCAGCGTTGCTTCGTCGGGCCTTACCTACGAGCAGTACTTC	CSVASSGLTYEQYF
.	.	TRBV5-5	TRBJ2-7	TGTGCCAGCAGCTTGCGAATGGATGTGGACGAGCAGTACTTC	CASSLRMDVDEQYF
.	.	TRBV6-2/TRBV6-3	TRBJ2-7	TGTGCCAGCAGTTACCATACCTACGAGCAGTACTTC	CASSYHTYEQYF
many	TRBD1	TRBV24-1	TRBJ2-1	TGTGCCACCAGTGATTTACCAACAGGGGATGAGCAGTTCTTC	CATSDLPTGDEQFF
.	TRBD2	TRBV7-2	TRBJ2-7	TGTGCCAGCAGCTCGGGGACTAGCGGGATCCCGTACTTC	CASSSGTSGIPYF
.	TRBD2	TRBV20-1	TRBJ2-7	TGCTGTGCTAGTAGGGACTTAGCGGGGGGGATCCACGAGCAGTACTTC	CCASRDLAGGIHEQYF
many	.	TRBV5-1	TRBJ2-3	TGCGCCAGCAGCTTGGTCCTAGCCGATACGCAGTATTTT	CASSLVLADTQYF
.	.	TRBV24-1	TRBJ2-1	TGTGCCACCAGCAGGCAGGGGAATGAGCAGTTCTTC	CATSRQGNEQFF
many	TRBD2	TRBV4-1	TRBJ2-5	TGCGCCAGCAGCCAAAGGCTAGCGGAAGAGACCCAGTACTTC	CASSQRLAEETQYF
.	.	TRBV12-3/TRBV12-4	TRBJ2-7	TGTGCCAGCCGAGGGGCGAACAACGAGCAGTACTTC	CASRGANNEQYF